This TCR beta chain was documented in a study of CD8+CD57+ T cells in acquired aplastic anemia (dated by TCRdb to the late 2010s). With regard to the full study: DNA extracted from sorted CD4+ and CD8+ cells had a mean of roughly 3.4 ug, with a range of roughly 0.2 to 30 ug. For healthy donor samples, the average read count was around 9.8 million for CD4+ cells and 11 million to 13 million for CD8+ cells. Here is what the overall study found, with its caveats: Although 25 to 30 CD8+ CDR3 sequences were shared by patients and controls, these sequences appeared highly expressed in patients and within the immunodominant clones of patients. No significant difference in CD8+ Simpson's diversity was found between patients and healthy controls (P=0.060).

In the study, sorted CD4+ and CD8+ blood T cells from patients with severe aplastic anemia and from healthy subjects underwent deep sequencing of TCR repertoires. Ficoll-Paque density gradient centrifugation was used to isolate peripheral blood mononuclear cells. Before DNA was extracted, CD4+ and CD8+ T cells were sorted using either FACS or magnetic beads. Trimming removed 6 bases from V and 4 bases from J, leaving 9 bases between the germline ends. Reading from cysteine to phenylalanine, the CDR3 counts 12 amino acids. Only CDR3 DNA remains: 36 bases, in frame from the first base. Worth noting for this clonotype: What antigen it recognizes has not been identified. No quality values exist for individual bases; no much larger clone is one base distant.

Profiling of TCR beta VDJ combinations and CDR3 sequences used genomic DNA as the template. An Illumina HiSeq 2000 was used for TCR repertoire sequencing. Per the authors' processing: TRBV/TRBJ rearrangement plots, CDR3 size and DJ length profiles, and Simpson's diversity index were used to assess repertoires. Whichever DNA sequence was most abundant in the deep sequencing data was defined as the immunodominant clone. CDR3 amino acid sequences were screened for sharing across subjects and were compared with published repertoires and the VDJdb database. TCRdb reanalyzed the raw reads on its own, using fastp at Q25 for trimming and MiXCR for clone calling, and kept in-frame beta chains. Identical CDR3 protein sequences are pooled into one entry, listed with their most common genes and DNA. TCRdb's processing, not the authors', yielded these V and J calls. In this sample the table shows about 420,000 distinct CDR3 sequences, under 80% of which occur a single time. Jointly, the top ten make up under 5% of the sample.

The sample taken for sequencing was sorted CD4+, CD8+, or CD8+CD57+ T cells (not recorded which) from PBMCs. The sequence was obtained from a human donor in good health, serving as a control. The V and J genes are TRBV12-3 or TRBV12-4 and TRBJ1-2; no D segment can be confidently identified. The nucleotide sequence is TGTGCCAGCAGGCACGAGGTCTATGGCTACACCTTC. This encodes CASRHEVYGYTF.